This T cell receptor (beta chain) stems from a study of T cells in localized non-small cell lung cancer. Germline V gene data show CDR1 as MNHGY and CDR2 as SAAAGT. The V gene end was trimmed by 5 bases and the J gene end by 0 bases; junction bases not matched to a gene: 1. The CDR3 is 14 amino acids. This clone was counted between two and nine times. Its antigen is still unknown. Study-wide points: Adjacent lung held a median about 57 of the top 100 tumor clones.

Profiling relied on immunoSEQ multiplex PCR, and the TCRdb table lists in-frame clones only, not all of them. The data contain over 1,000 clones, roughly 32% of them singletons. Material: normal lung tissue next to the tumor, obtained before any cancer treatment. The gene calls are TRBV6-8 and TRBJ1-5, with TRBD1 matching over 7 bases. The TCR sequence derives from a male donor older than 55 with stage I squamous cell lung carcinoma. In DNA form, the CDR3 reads TGTGCCAGCAGTGACAGGGATAGCAATCAGCCCCAGCATTTT. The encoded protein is CASSDRDSNQPQHF.